This TCR beta chain originates from a study of blood T cell repertoires in COVID-19. The CDR3 is 18 residues long. V was clipped by 4 bases and J by 3 bases, with 24 bases between them. The germline V gene encodes CDR1 SGDLS and CDR2 YYNGEE. TCRdb's table, derived via immunoSEQ multiplex PCR, lists solely in-frame clones and lacks some. In the table there are 200,000 to 250,000 clones, around 84% of which are singletons. This chain connects TRBV9 to TRBJ2-3, with TRBD2 as a possible D gene (7 bases). The sequence derives from an elderly woman with active or convalescent COVID-19. Specimen: peripheral blood. CDR3 sequence: CASSPHYGGGAKTDTQYF. Here the CDR3 DNA reads TGTGCCAGCAGCCCCCACTATGGAGGGGGGGCGAAAACAGATACGCAGTATTTT.